The text below deals with one TCR beta chain. As yet, its antigen is unknown. This entry belongs to a study of cytomegalovirus exposure and HLA in healthy donors. Findings and caveats of the study: The classifier was said to identify cytomegalovirus status with high specificity and sensitivity. There were under 200 TCR beta chains listed as cytomegalovirus-associated.

PCR used 60 Vbeta primers and 13 Jbeta primers. Clones were sequenced by immunoSEQ multiplex PCR, and TCRdb holds only the in-frame ones, with some missing. The sample records approximately 130,000 clones, over 70% being singletons. Trimming took 2 bases from V and 4 from J, leaving 9 bases between them. This CDR3 region has 13 residues. Germline values: CDR1 GTSNPN, CDR2 SVGIG (reference sequence). This TCR came from a woman aged 40 to 49 in good health and CMV-seronegative. The gene calls are TRBV30 and TRBJ1-5; D perhaps matches TRBD1 (6 bases). Sequences were obtained from PBMCs. The CDR3 DNA is TGTGCCTGGAGTCAGGGGACAAATCAGCCCCAGCATTTT. Translation: CAWSQGTNQPQHF. Using reference TRBV30 and TRBJ1-5 for the parts outside the CDR3, the full variable domain is SQTIHQWPATLVQPVGSPLSLECTVEGTSNPNLYWYRQAAGRGLQLLFYSVGIGQISSEVPQNLSASRPQDRQFILSSKKLLLSDSGFYLCAWSQGTNQPQHFGDGTRLSIL.